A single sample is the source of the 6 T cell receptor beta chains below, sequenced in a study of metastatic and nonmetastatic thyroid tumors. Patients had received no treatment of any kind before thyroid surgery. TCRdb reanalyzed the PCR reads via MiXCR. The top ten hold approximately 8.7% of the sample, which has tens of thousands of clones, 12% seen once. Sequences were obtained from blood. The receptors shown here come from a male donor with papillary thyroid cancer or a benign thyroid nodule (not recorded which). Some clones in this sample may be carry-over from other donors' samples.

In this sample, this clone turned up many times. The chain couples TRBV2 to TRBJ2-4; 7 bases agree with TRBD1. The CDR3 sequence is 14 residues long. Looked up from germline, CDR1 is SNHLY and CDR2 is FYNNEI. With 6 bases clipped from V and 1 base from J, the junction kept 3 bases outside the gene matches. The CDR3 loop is CASREQGAKNIQYF. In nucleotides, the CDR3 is TGTGCCAGCAGGGAACAGGGGGCCAAAAACATTCAGTACTTC.

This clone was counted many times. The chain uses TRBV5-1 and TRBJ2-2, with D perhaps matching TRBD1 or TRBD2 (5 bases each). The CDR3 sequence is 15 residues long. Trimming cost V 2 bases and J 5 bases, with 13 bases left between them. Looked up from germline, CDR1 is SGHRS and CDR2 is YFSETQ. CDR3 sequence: CASSLGGGTTGELFF. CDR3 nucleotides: TGCGCCAGCAGCTTAGGTGGGGGTACAACCGGGGAGCTGTTTTTT.

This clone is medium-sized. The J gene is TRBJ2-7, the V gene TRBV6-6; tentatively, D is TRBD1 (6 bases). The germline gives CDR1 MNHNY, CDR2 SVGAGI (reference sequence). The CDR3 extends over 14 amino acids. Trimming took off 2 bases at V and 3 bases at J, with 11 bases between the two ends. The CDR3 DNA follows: TGTGCCAGCAGTTACGATGGACAGAACTACGAGCAGTACTTC. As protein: CASSYDGQNYEQYF.

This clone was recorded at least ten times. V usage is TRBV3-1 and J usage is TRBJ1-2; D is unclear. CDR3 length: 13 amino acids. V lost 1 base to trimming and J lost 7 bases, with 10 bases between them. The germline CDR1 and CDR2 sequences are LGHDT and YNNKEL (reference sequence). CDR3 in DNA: TGTGCCAGCAGCCAAGCGGGGTCCGGTGGCTACACCTTC. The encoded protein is CASSQAGSGGYTF.

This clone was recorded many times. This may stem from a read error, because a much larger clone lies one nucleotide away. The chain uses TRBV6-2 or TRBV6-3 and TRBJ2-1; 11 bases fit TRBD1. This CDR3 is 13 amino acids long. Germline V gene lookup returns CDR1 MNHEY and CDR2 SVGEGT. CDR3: CASRDRGHRSWPF. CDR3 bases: TGTGCCAGCAGGGACAGGGGGCATAGGTCGTGGCCCTTC.

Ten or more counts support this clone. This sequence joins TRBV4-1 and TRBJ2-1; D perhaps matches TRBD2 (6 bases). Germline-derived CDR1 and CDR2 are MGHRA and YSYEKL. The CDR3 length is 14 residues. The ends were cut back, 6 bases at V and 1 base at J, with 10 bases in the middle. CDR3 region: CASRPGLSYNEQFF. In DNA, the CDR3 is TGCGCCAGCAGACCGGGACTTTCCTACAATGAGCAGTTCTTC.